This T cell receptor beta chain was documented in a study of cytomegalovirus exposure and HLA in healthy donors. General observations from the study: Most subjects had HLA-A and HLA-B alleles reportedly predicted accurately by TCR beta sequences. Earlier analysis looked at TCR beta V segments, and most were productive about 87% or about 30% of the time. In a later analysis, at a false discovery rate of 0.05, about 15,000 TCR beta sequences were associated with HLA alleles. CMV serostatus was the only recorded immune exposure for donors.

The CDR3 is 13 residues long. The germline V and J ends were trimmed by 3 bases and 1 base, with 6 bases remaining between them. CDR1 WSHSY and CDR2 SAAADI come from the germline V gene. This clone has a handful of counts. Its antigen is still unknown. PCR used 60 Vbeta primers and 13 Jbeta primers. Only in-frame clones appear in the TCRdb table, and some are missing; sequencing was by immunoSEQ multiplex PCR. The data contain approximately 120,000 clones, roughly 71% of them singletons. The sequence came from a woman aged 65 to 85 in good health and CMV-seropositive. Sequencing used PBMCs. The chain couples TRBV10-2 to TRBJ1-1, with D possibly TRBD1 on 6 matching bases. In DNA form, the CDR3 reads TGCGCCAGCAGTGAACAGGGGAACACTGAAGCTTTCTTT. Encoded protein: CASSEQGNTEAFF.